The 19 T cell receptor beta chains below were found in one sample sequenced in a study of CD8+ T cells in alopecia areata. Extraction of RNA preceded its reverse transcription into cDNA, which served as the sequencing template. Repertoires were generated with immunoSEQ multiplex PCR, while TCRdb's copy carries only in-frame clones and drops some. The profile shows about 110,000 clones, roughly 55% of them singletons. The sequencing sample was made of NKG2D-low CD8+ T cells sorted from blood. Every receptor here comes from a human donor with alopecia areata.

There are a few counts of this clone. In nucleotides, the CDR3 is TGTGCCAGCAGTCTAGCGGGACGCACAGATACGCAGTATTTT. This sequence encodes CASSLAGRTDTQYF. The V and J genes are TRBV9 and TRBJ2-3; 9 bases align to TRBD2. The CDR3 is 14 residues long. Losses at the gene ends were 5 bases for V and 1 base for J; bases not matched to a gene: 2. Germline CDR1 and CDR2: SGDLS and YYNGEE.

The chain joins TRBV30 to TRBJ2-1, with 13 bases aligning to TRBD2. CDR1 GTSNPN and CDR2 SVGIG come from the germline V gene (reference sequence). CDR3 length: 15 amino acids. Unmatched junction bases numbered 2, after V lost 4 bases and J lost 2 bases. CDR3 in amino acids: CAWMTSGRTYNEQFF. DNA for the CDR3: TGTGCCTGGATGACTAGCGGGAGGACCTACAATGAGCAGTTCTTC.

Here the CDR3 reads CASSYPASFGYNEQFF. The DNA for the CDR3 is TGTGCCAGCAGTTACCCGGCCAGTTTCGGCTACAATGAGCAGTTCTTC. The J gene is TRBJ2-1, the V gene TRBV6-6; no reliable D call. Trimming took off 2 bases at V and 3 bases at J, with 14 bases between the two ends. This CDR3 is built from 16 residues. The germline CDR1 and CDR2 sequences are MNHNY and SVGAGI (reference sequence).

This sequence joins TRBV13 and TRBJ2-1; the match to TRBD2 covers 13 bases. The CDR3 loop spans 15 amino acids. Germline loops: CDR1 PRHDT, CDR2 FYEKMQ (reference sequence). Germline trimming cut 5 bases from V and 6 bases from J; bases unmatched to any gene: 4. The CDR3 DNA reads as TGTGCCAGCAGCCAACGACTAGCGGGAGGCAATGAGCAGTTCTTC. Amino acids: CASSQRLAGGNEQFF.

This clone was counted only a few times. This sequence joins TRBV7-9 and TRBJ2-1, with 11 bases aligning to TRBD2. After removal of 4 bases from V and 2 bases from J, the junction contained 4 bases not matched to a gene. The CDR3 runs to 16 residues. Germline CDR1 SEHNR, CDR2 FQNEAQ (reference sequence). CDR3 DNA sequence: TGTGCCAGCAGCTCGCCGACTAGCGGGACCTACAATGAGCAGTTCTTC. Protein sequence: CASSSPTSGTYNEQFF.

The gene calls are TRBV2 and TRBJ2-7; 11 bases line up with TRBD1. Unmatched junction bases numbered 3, after V lost 1 base and J lost 4 bases. The germline V gene has CDR1 SNHLY and CDR2 FYNNEI. This CDR3 spans 15 amino acids. Written as DNA, the CDR3 is TGTGCCAGCAGTGAAGGCCGGGACAGGGGGTACGAGCAGTACTTC. Its translation: CASSEGRDRGYEQYF.

This chain links TRBV7-9 with TRBJ1-2; a possible D gene is TRBD1 (5 bases). Looked up from germline, CDR1 is SEHNR and CDR2 is FQNEAQ (reference sequence). Between the trimmed V and J ends, which lost 3 bases and 1 base, there was a span of 15 bases. The CDR3 length is 16 residues. The CDR3 coding sequence is TGTGCCAGCAGCTTCTTCCAGGGTCGGGATAACTATGGCTACACCTTC. Protein product: CASSFFQGRDNYGYTF.

This chain uses TRBV2 with TRBJ2-7; D gene uncertain. V dropped 7 bases and J dropped 12 bases, with 13 bases sitting between them. The CDR3 is 10 residues long. CDR1 SNHLY and CDR2 FYNNEI come from the germline V gene. The CDR3 DNA reads TGTGCCAGCATTGGGAATTTTGGGTACTTC. Encoded protein: CASIGNFGYF.

There are a few counts of this clone. The rearrangement uses TRBV2 and TRBJ1-4; D is uncertain. This CDR3 contains 11 residues. V gave up 6 bases and J gave up 7 bases, with 6 bases separating them. Germline lookup yields CDR1 SNHLY and CDR2 FYNNEI. The CDR3 coding sequence is TGTGCCAGCAGGCGCCCTGAAAAACTGTTTTTT. Translation gives CASRRPEKLFF.

This clone was recorded a few times. The chain employs TRBV10-2 and TRBJ2-5; D is unresolved. CDR1 is WSHSY and CDR2 is SAAADI in the germline V gene. Trimming stripped 8 bases from V and 2 bases from J, with 12 bases between. The CDR3 consists of 13 residues. This CDR3 reads CASARVYQETQYF. In DNA form, the CDR3 reads TGCGCCAGCGCCCGGGTGTATCAAGAGACCCAGTACTTC.

As concerns this clone: This CDR3 is also generated by other DNA sequences in the sample. The chain employs TRBV5-4 and TRBJ1-2, with D possibly matching TRBD1 (5 bases). The ends were cut back, 0 bases at V and 4 bases at J, with 7 bases in the middle. From germline, CDR1 is SGHNT and CDR2 YYREEE (reference sequence). This CDR3 is built from 13 residues. The CDR3 DNA follows: TGTGCCAGCAGCTTGGGGGACGGCTATGGCTACACCTTC. It yields the protein CASSLGDGYGYTF.

J is TRBJ2-3 and V is TRBV27, with D possibly being TRBD1 or TRBD2 (5 bases each). The germline CDR1 and CDR2 sequences are MNHEY and SMNVEV (reference sequence). This CDR3 spans 19 amino acids. Trimming removed 7 bases at V and 2 bases at J, with 28 bases between. The CDR3, as DNA: TGTGCCAGCAAAGCCTTTGCGGACTTCAAACAGGTGGACACAGATACGCAGTATTTT. Its translation is CASKAFADFKQVDTDTQYF.

The V gene is TRBV14, the J gene TRBJ1-1, with a possible D match to TRBD1 (5 bases). The CDR3 spans 13 residues. Trimming pared 5 bases from V and 5 bases from J, leaving 12 bases between. The germline gives CDR1 SGHDN, CDR2 FVKESK. This chain's CDR3 is CASSAGGSTEAFF. The CDR3 nucleotides are TGTGCCAGCAGCGCCGGGGGATCGACTGAAGCTTTCTTT.

The table lists this clone with a few counts. CDR3 sequence reads: CASSTANSQETQYF. The CDR3 nucleotides read TGTGCCAGCAGTACGGCGAATAGCCAAGAGACCCAGTACTTC. The chain has TRBV28 and TRBJ2-5; unclear D gene. The CDR3 is 14 amino acids. CDR1 MDHEN and CDR2 SYDVKM come from the germline V gene. Deletions cut 5 bases from V and 1 base from J, with 11 bases between.

This chain joins TRBV29-1 and TRBJ2-2; 7 nucleotides match TRBD2. Trimming at V came to 5 bases and at J to 5 bases, leaving 5 bases not matched to a gene. Looked up from germline, CDR1 is SQVTM and CDR2 is ANQGSEA. The CDR3 is 13 residues long. The CDR3 reads CSVYAGGTGELFF. The CDR3 DNA is TGCAGCGTTTATGCCGGGGGGACCGGGGAGCTGTTTTTT.

This clone showed up just a few times. This chain joins TRBV7-9 and TRBJ1-1, with D possibly matching TRBD1 (5 bases). The CDR3 covers 12 residues. The V and J ends lost 5 bases and 7 bases respectively, with 11 bases between them. CDR1 SEHNR and CDR2 FQNEAQ come from the germline V gene (reference sequence). CDR3 nucleotides: TGTGCCAGCAGCGCACAGGTAGATGAAGCTTTCTTT. Translation gives CASSAQVDEAFF.

This clone was detected a few times. The chain employs TRBV29-1 and TRBJ2-3; 8 bases map to TRBD1. Germline lookup yields CDR1 SQVTM and CDR2 ANQGSEA. The CDR3 has 15 amino acids. V dropped 4 bases and J dropped 1; count of bases not matched to a gene: 7. CDR3 sequence (DNA): TGCAGCGTTGGCGGGGTGGGACAGGGCACAGATACGCAGTATTTT. Translated: CSVGGVGQGTDTQYF.

The CDR3 nucleotides read TGTGCCAGCAGCATCCGGACAGGGGGATCAGAGGCCAACGTCCTGACTTTC. This translates into CASSIRTGGSEANVLTF. The chain joins TRBV13 to TRBJ2-6; 10 positions agree with TRBD1. Trimming at V came to 5 bases and at J to 6 bases, leaving 10 bases not matched to a gene. Germline V gene data show CDR1 as PRHDT and CDR2 as FYEKMQ (reference sequence). This CDR3 comprises 17 residues.

This chain links TRBV2 with TRBJ1-1; weak D call: TRBD1 (6 bases). The germline CDR1 and CDR2 sequences are SNHLY and FYNNEI. V was cut by 3 bases and J by 4 bases, with 9 bases left in between. There are 13 residues in the CDR3. In DNA form, the CDR3 reads TGTGCCAGCAGTGATCGGGGGCCCACTGAAGCTTTCTTT. It specifies CASSDRGPTEAFF.